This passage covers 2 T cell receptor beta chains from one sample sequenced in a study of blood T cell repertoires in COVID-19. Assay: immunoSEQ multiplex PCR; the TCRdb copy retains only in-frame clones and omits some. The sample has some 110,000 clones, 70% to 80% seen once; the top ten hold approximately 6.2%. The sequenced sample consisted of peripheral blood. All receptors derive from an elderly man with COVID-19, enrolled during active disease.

The CDR3 DNA is TGTGCCAGCAGCGTAGGAGGTAACAGGGAAACTGAAGCTTTCTTT. Translated, it gives CASSVGGNRETEAFF. The rearrangement joins TRBV9 to TRBJ1-1; tentatively, D is TRBD1 (6 bases). This CDR3 is 15 amino acids long. Germline CDR1 is SGDLS and CDR2 is YYNGEE. The V end lost 0 bases, the J end lost 5 bases, and 14 bases lay between the germline ends.

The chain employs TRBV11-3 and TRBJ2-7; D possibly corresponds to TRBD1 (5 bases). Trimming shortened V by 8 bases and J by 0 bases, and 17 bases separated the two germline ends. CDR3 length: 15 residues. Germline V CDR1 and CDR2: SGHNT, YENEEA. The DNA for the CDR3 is TGTGCCAGCGCCTGGGGCCACGGGCCCTCCTACGAGCAGTACTTC. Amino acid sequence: CASAWGHGPSYEQYF.